A single sample gave rise to the 10 T cell receptor beta chains below, sequenced in a study of CD8 T cells in ankylosing spondylitis (dated by TCRdb to the late 2010s). The library was generated by 5' RACE. The data were produced on an Illumina HiSeq 2500. TCRdb handled the public reads itself, with Q25 trimming in fastp and clone calling in MiXCR, and kept productive beta chains. Each entry merges the rows of one CDR3 protein and shows their most common DNA and genes. The sample table records about 220,000 distinct CDR3 sequences; over 9.5% of these occur just once. The ten largest clones capture about a fifth of the sample. Sequenced input: blood, either unsorted or a sorted T cell fraction (not recorded which). The receptors were sampled from a male donor with ankylosing spondylitis or in good health (not recorded which).

Of note for this clonotype: This may stem from a read error, because a much larger clone lies one nucleotide away. The CDR3 loop is CASSLTGGSYNEQIF. The CDR3 nucleotides are TGCGCCAGCAGCTTGACGGGGGGGTCCTACAATGAGCAGATCTTC. The chain has TRBV5-1 and TRBJ2-1; TRBD2 agrees at 8 bases. The CDR3 spans 15 residues. Germline-derived CDR1 and CDR2 are SGHRS and YFSETQ.

This clonotype has just a few counts. This sequence joins TRBV7-8 and TRBJ2-1; either TRBD1 or TRBD2 may fit D (5 bases each). CDR3 length equals 16 residues. The ends were cut back, 5 bases at V and 0 bases at J, with 14 bases in the middle. In germline, CDR1 is SGHVS, CDR2 FQNEAQ. In DNA, the CDR3 is TGTGCCAGCAGCCTACGGGGCGCCAGCTCCTACAATGAGCAGTTCTTC. This sequence encodes CASSLRGASSYNEQFF.

This clonotype was seen at least ten times. V usage is TRBV12-3 or TRBV12-4 and J usage is TRBJ1-5; maybe TRBD1 (5 bases). The ends were cut back, 4 bases at V and 7 bases at J, with 14 bases in the middle. The CDR3 spans 14 residues. The CDR3: CASSYITGGQPQHF. For the CDR3, the DNA is TGTGCCAGCAGTTATATAACAGGTGGGCAGCCCCAGCATTTT.

This clonotype showed up many times. V gene TRBV3-1 combines with J gene TRBJ1-3; 10 nucleotides align to TRBD1. Trimming took 4 bases from V and 8 from J; bases not matched to a gene: 5. There are 14 residues in the CDR3. Per germline, CDR1 LGHDT and CDR2 YNNKEL (reference sequence). The CDR3: CASSLPGQGYTIYF. In DNA, the CDR3 is TGTGCCAGCAGCCTACCGGGACAGGGGTACACCATATATTTT. Filled out from reference TRBV3-1 and TRBJ1-3, the complete variable domain reads DTAVSQTPKYLVTQMGNDKSIKCEQNLGHDTMYWYKQDSKKFLKIMFSYNNKELIINETVPNRFSPKSPDKAHLNLHINSLELGDSAVYFCASSLPGQGYTIYFGEGSWLTVV.

V gene TRBV28 combines with J gene TRBJ2-5; D ambiguous. The germline gives CDR1 MDHEN, CDR2 SYDVKM. V was shortened by 2 bases and J by 4 bases, with 8 bases between the two germline ends. The CDR3 covers 13 residues. CDR3 in amino acids: CASSLPSGETQYF. For the CDR3, the DNA is TGTGCCAGCAGTTTACCGTCGGGAGAGACCCAGTACTTC.

This clonotype was found a few times. The V and J genes are TRBV12-3 or TRBV12-4 and TRBJ1-2; no clear D. V gave up 6 bases and J gave up 4 bases, with 12 bases separating them. CDR3 length: 13 amino acids. The CDR3 region is CASSPDFAYGYTF. The CDR3 DNA sequence: TGTGCCAGCAGCCCGGACTTTGCCTATGGCTACACCTTC.

The gene calls are TRBV20-1 and TRBJ2-1; either TRBD1 or TRBD2 may supply D (5 bases each). Germline values: CDR1 DFQATT, CDR2 SNEGSKA (reference sequence). The CDR3 covers 16 residues. The V gene lost 2 bases and the J gene lost 6 bases, with 20 bases spanning the gap. CDR3 residues: CSARPPRTSRGNEQFF. The CDR3, as DNA: TGCAGTGCTAGACCCCCCCGGACCTCGAGGGGCAATGAGCAGTTCTTC.

This clonotype occurred many times. This sequence joins TRBV3-1 and TRBJ2-3, with D unclear. Germline V gives CDR1 LGHDT, CDR2 YNNKEL (reference sequence). Trimming stripped 1 base from V and 5 bases from J, with 7 bases between. The CDR3 loop spans 13 amino acids. CDR3 residues: CASSQGKGDTQYF. The CDR3, as DNA: TGTGCCAGCAGCCAAGGAAAGGGAGATACGCAGTATTTT.

A few counts support this clonotype. The V and J genes are TRBV20-1 and TRBJ2-7; 8 nucleotides align to TRBD1. Germline loops: CDR1 DFQATT, CDR2 SNEGSKA (reference sequence). This CDR3 is built from 13 residues. Trimming at V came to 5 bases and at J to 6 bases, leaving 9 bases not matched to a gene. The CDR3 bases are TGCAGTGCTGAACCCCGGGACAGGATCGAGCAGTACTTC. It specifies CSAEPRDRIEQYF.

Ten or more counts support this clonotype. The gene calls are TRBV9 and TRBJ2-7; 9 bases are shared with TRBD2. V dropped 4 bases and J dropped 4; count of bases not matched to a gene: 6. The CDR3 is made up of 14 amino acids. Germline CDR1 and CDR2: SGDLS and YYNGEE. The CDR3 sequence is CASSLGTSFYEQYF. CDR3 nucleotides: TGTGCCAGCAGCCTCGGGACTAGCTTTTACGAGCAGTACTTC. The variable domain in full, with the rest retrieved from reference TRBV9 and TRBJ2-7, is DSGVTQTPKHLITATGQRVTLRCSPRSGDLSVYWYQQSLDQGLQFLIQYYNGEERAKGNILERFSAQQFPDLHSELNLSSLELGDSALYFCASSLGTSFYEQYFGPGTRLTVT.